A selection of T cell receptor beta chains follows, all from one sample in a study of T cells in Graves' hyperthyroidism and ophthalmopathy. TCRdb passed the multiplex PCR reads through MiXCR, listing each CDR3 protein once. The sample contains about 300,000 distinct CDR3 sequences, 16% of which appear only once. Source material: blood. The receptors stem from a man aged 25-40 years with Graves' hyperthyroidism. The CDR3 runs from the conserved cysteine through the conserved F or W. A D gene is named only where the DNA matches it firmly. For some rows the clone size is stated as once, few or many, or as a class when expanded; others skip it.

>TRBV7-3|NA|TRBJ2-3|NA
CASSLTRETDTQYF
TGTGCCAGCAGCTTAACGCGCGAGACAGATACGCAGTATTTT
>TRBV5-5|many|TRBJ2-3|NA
CASSLAERWTDTQYF
TGTGCCAGCAGCTTGGCCGAAAGGTGGACAGATACGCAGTATTTT
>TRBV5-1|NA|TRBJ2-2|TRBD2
CASTSSLREWGTGELFF
TGCGCCAGCACTTCGAGCCTGCGGGAGTGGGGCACCGGGGAGCTGTTTTTT
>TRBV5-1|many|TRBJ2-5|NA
CASSPPGTFGETQYF
TGCGCCAGCAGCCCGCCCGGGACTTTCGGGGAGACCCAGTACTTC
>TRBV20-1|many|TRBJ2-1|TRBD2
CSIPAGESYNEQFF
TGCAGCATACCAGCGGGAGAGTCCTACAATGAGCAGTTCTTC
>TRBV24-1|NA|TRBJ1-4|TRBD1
CATSGTGLELFF
TGTGCCACCAGTGGGACAGGGCTGGAACTGTTTTTT
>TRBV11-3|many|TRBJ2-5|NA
CASSLGGLRETQYF
TGTGCCAGCAGCCTAGGGGGATTGCGAGAGACCCAGTACTTC
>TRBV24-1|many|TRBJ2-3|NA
CATSGGPSDTQYF
TGTGCCACCAGTGGGGGGCCCTCGGATACGCAGTATTTT
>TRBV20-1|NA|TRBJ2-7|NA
CSARVPGKDYEQYF
TGCAGTGCTAGAGTCCCGGGAAAGGACTACGAGCAGTACTTC
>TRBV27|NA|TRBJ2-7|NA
CAGSLSPRYEQYF
TGTGCCGGCAGTTTATCCCCGAGATACGAGCAGTACTTC
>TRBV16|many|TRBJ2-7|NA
CASSPRDEQYF
TGTGCCAGCAGCCCCAGGGACGAGCAGTACTTC
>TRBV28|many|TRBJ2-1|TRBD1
CASSTPDRTGEQFF
TGTGCCAGCAGTACCCCGGACAGGACCGGTGAGCAGTTCTTC
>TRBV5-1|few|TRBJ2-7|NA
CASSLGPRGGYEQYF
TGCGCCAGCAGCTTGGGCCCGAGGGGCGGCTACGAGCAGTACTTC
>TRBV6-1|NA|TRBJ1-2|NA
CASQPRGSYGYTF
TGTGCCAGCCAACCACGGGGGAGTTATGGCTACACCTTC
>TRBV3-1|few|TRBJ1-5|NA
CASSQDFSPSGPQHF
TGTGCCAGCAGCCAGGACTTCTCCCCGAGTGGGCCCCAGCATTTT
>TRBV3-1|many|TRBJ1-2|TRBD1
CASSQGGTGGRYTF
TGTGCCAGCAGCCAGGGAGGGACAGGAGGGCGCTACACCTTC
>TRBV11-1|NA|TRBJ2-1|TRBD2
CASSQGLDGNEQFF
TGTGCCAGCAGCCAAGGACTAGATGGGAATGAGCAGTTCTTC
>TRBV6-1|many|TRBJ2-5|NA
CASSSLGVGETQYF
TGTGCCAGCAGTTCCCTAGGGGTGGGAGAGACCCAGTACTTC
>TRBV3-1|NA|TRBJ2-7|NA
CASSQDLGFGSYEQYF
TGTGCCAGCAGCCAAGATTTAGGCTTCGGCTCCTACGAGCAGTACTTC
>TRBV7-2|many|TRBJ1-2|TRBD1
CASSLIRDRGQNYGYTF
TGTGCCAGCAGCTTAATACGGGACAGGGGGCAGAACTATGGCTACACCTTC
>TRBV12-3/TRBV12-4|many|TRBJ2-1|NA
CASSPGAAHYNEQFF
TGTGCCAGCAGCCCCGGGGCAGCCCACTACAATGAGCAGTTCTTC
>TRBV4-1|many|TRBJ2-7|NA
CASSQAGDDEQYF
TGCGCCAGCAGCCAAGCAGGGGACGACGAGCAGTACTTC
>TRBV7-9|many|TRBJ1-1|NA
CASSFGAGIEAFF
TGTGCCAGCAGCTTTGGGGCCGGGATTGAAGCTTTCTTT
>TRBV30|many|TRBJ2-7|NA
CAWSEAGAGEQYF
TGTGCCTGGAGTGAGGCAGGGGCGGGAGAGCAGTACTTC
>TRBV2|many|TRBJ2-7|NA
CASTAAYEQYF
TGTGCCAGCACCGCTGCCTACGAGCAGTACTTC
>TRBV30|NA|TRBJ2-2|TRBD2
CAWSGGLAGGGKKGLFF
TGTGCCTGGAGTGGCGGACTAGCGGGAGGGGGGAAAAAGGGGCTGTTTTTT
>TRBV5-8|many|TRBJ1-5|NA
CASRERSSNQPQHF
TGTGCCAGCAGGGAGAGGTCTAGCAATCAGCCCCAGCATTTT
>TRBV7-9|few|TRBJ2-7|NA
CASSRGTTSSYEQYF
TGTGCCAGCAGCCGTGGGACAACCAGCTCCTACGAGCAGTACTTC
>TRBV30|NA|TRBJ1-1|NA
CAWSVKGLNTEAFF
TGTGCCTGGAGTGTAAAGGGGTTGAACACTGAAGCTTTCTTT
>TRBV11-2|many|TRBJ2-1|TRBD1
CASSPRGQVYNEQFF
TGTGCCAGCAGCCCTAGGGGGCAGGTCTACAATGAGCAGTTCTTC
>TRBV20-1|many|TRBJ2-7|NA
CSAAGDSRVLGEQYF
TGCAGTGCTGCGGGGGACAGTAGGGTTCTTGGCGAGCAGTACTTC
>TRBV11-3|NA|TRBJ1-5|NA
CASSINPQWGNQPQHF
TGTGCCAGTAGTATAAATCCCCAGTGGGGCAATCAGCCCCAGCATTTT
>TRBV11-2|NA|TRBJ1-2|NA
CASSRIGGTLYGYTF
TGTGCCAGCAGCCGAATAGGCGGGACCCTCTATGGCTACACCTTC
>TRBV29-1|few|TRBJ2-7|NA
CSVEGASDEQYF
TGCAGCGTTGAGGGGGCGTCGGACGAGCAGTACTTC
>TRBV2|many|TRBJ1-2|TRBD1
CASTNGQGARGYTF
TGTGCCAGCACTAACGGACAGGGGGCGCGAGGCTACACCTTC